This T cell receptor (beta chain) was recovered during a study of CD8+CD57+ T cells in acquired aplastic anemia. Study-wide context: When averaged, DNA from sorted CD4+ and CD8+ cells came to around 3.1 ug. Study-wide results and limits: Sharing between patients and controls was observed for twenty-nine CD8+ CDR3 sequences.

Details on this clonotype: The antigen is undetermined.

CD8+CD57+ cell expansion had been shown by flow cytometry in patients chosen for sequencing. For CDR3 and TCR beta VDJ profiling, genomic DNA was the template used. TCRdb re-called the reads with MiXCR, one entry per CDR3 protein. The sample consists of about 160,000 distinct CDR3 sequences, about 48% of them appearing once. CDR3 size: 14 residues. Germline values: CDR1 SGDLS, CDR2 YYNGEE. Trimming removed 3 bases from V and 3 bases from J, with 13 bases in between. V is TRBV9 and J is TRBJ2-7; a weak D match, TRBD1 (6 bases). The receptor's source is a human donor with aplastic anemia. Input material: sorted CD4+, CD8+, or CD8+CD57+ T cells (not recorded which) from PBMCs. In DNA form, the CDR3 reads TGTGCCAGCAGCGGGGCAGGGGAAGTCTACGAGCAGTACTTC. It codes for CASSGAGEVYEQYF.